The entry that follows covers one TCR beta chain sequence. The entry originates in a study of blood T cell repertoires in COVID-19. Study-level background: The United States, Italy and Spain were the sources of the acute and convalescent COVID-19 samples. PBMCs, B-cell-depleted T cells, or T cells were the source of the cDNA or gDNA that made up the material.

Study processing details: Amplification from reference gene primers served as the basis for estimated nucleated cell counts. Repertoires were generated with immunoSEQ multiplex PCR, while TCRdb's copy carries only in-frame clones and drops some. V and J calls plus clone size are reproduced from that table; the DNA served to infer D and trimming. This repertoire shows 290,000 or so clones, around 90% found once; its top ten account for roughly 2.3%. The germline V gene encodes CDR1 LNHNV and CDR2 YYDKDF (reference sequence). CDR3 length: 15 residues. Trimming removed 0 bases from V and 6 bases from J; junction bases left unmatched: 6.

Sequenced input: peripheral blood. This receptor was obtained from a man in his late teens or twenties with active or convalescent COVID-19. The chain joins TRBV15 to TRBJ2-3; 7 positions agree with TRBD2. CDR3 sequence reads: CATSRDGRAWDTQYF. As DNA, the CDR3 is TGTGCCACCAGCAGAGATGGGAGGGCCTGGGATACGCAGTATTTT. Full variable domain (remainder filled in from reference TRBV15 and TRBJ2-3): DAMVIQNPRYQVTQFGKPVTLSCSQTLNHNVMYWYQQKSSQAPKLLFHYYDKDFNNEADTPDNFQSRRPNTSFCFLDIRSPGLGDTAMYLCATSRDGRAWDTQYFGPGTRLTVL.